This T cell receptor (beta chain) was observed in a study of blood T cell repertoires in COVID-19. Clones were read by immunoSEQ multiplex PCR, and TCRdb kept only the in-frame ones, dropping some. The sample lists about 250,000 clones, around nine tenths occurring once. V was cut by 5 bases and J by 9 bases, with 14 bases left in between. The V gene's germline CDR1 is MDHEN and CDR2 SYDVKM. The CDR3 runs to 13 residues. The sequence derives from a man between 18 and 29 years old with active or convalescent COVID-19. Sequenced: peripheral blood. The chain employs TRBV28 and TRBJ2-1, with unresolved D. In DNA form, the CDR3 reads TGTGCCAGCAGTCTCCTACCTGGTCCTGAGCAGTTCTTC. Amino acid sequence: CASSLLPGPEQFF.